This paragraph reports one T cell receptor beta chain. Its antigen remains unknown. This may be a read error, as it is one base from a much larger clone. CDR1 and CDR2 (germline): MNHNY, SVGAGI (reference sequence). The CDR3 loop spans 16 amino acids. This sample was included in a study of tumor and adjacent non-tumor tissue in lung cancer. For the study at large: Samples averaged approximately 4.2 million productive TCRbeta reads each.

General study points: Tumor tissue had significantly higher TCR diversity than normal lung.

A modified ARM-PCR protocol with three rounds of nested PCR amplified TCRbeta. TCRdb redid the calling of the multiplex PCR reads with MiXCR, one entry per CDR3 protein. In the table there are roughly 150,000 distinct CDR3 sequences, 60% to 70% of which are singletons. The template was RNA from unsorted bulk tissue. V gene TRBV6-6 combines with J gene TRBJ2-2, with 9 nucleotides matching TRBD1. Source material: lung tumor tissue. The sequence was obtained from a man aged 60-69 years with small cell lung cancer. In DNA form, the CDR3 reads TGTACCAGCAGTAACACAGGGGGCGTAGGCACCGGGGAGCTGTTTTTT. This sequence encodes CTSSNTGGVGTGELFF.